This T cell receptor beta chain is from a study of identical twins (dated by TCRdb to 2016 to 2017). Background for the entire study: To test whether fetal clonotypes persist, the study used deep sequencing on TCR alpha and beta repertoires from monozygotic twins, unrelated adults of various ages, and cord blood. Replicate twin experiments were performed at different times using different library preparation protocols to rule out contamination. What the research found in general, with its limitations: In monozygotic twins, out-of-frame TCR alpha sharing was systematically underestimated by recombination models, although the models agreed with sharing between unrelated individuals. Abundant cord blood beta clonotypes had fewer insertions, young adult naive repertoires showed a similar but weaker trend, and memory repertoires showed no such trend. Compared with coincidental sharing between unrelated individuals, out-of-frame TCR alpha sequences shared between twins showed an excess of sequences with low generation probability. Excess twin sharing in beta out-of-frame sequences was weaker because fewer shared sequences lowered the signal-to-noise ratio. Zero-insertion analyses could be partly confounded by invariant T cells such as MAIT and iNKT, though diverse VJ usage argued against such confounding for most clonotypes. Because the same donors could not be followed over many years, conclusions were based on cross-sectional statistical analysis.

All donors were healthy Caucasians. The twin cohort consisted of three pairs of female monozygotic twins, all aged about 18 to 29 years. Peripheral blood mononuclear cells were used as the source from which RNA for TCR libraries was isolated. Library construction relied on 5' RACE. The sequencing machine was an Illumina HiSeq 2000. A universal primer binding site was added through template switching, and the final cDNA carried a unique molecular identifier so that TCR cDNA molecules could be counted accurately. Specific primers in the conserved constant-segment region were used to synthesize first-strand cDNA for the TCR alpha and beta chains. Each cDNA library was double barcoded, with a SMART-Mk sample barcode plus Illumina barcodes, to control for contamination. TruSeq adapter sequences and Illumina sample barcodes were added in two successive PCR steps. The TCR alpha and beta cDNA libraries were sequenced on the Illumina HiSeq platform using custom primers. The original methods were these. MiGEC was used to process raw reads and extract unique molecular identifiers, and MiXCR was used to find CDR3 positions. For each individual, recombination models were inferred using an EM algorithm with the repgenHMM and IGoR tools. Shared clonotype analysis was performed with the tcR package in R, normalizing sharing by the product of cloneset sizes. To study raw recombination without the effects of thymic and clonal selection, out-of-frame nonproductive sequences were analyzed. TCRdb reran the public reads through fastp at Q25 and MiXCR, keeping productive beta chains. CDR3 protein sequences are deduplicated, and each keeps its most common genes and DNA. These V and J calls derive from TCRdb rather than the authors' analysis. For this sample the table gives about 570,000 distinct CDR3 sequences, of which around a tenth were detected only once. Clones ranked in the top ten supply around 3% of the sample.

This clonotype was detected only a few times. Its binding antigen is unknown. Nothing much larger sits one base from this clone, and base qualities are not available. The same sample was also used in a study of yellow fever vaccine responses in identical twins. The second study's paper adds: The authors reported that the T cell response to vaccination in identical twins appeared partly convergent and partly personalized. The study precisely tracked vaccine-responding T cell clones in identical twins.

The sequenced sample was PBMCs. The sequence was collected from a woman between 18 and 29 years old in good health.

This receptor has the CDR3 CASSLRTGFAYEQYF. The nucleotide sequence reads TGTGCCAGCAGCCTCCGGACAGGTTTTGCCTACGAGCAGTACTTC. The chain couples TRBV3-1 to TRBJ2-7, with 7 middle bases fitting TRBD1. Unmatched junction bases come to 8, with V trimmed by 4 bases and J by 2 bases. CDR1 and CDR2 were assigned from the germline V gene (reference sequence) as LGHDT and YNNKEL. The CDR3 starts with the cysteine, ends with the phenylalanine, and has 15 residues. Only CDR3 DNA is held: 45 bases, read in frame from base 1.